Presented here are 24 T cell receptor beta chains from one specimen sequenced in a study of blood T cell repertoires in COVID-19. Here immunoSEQ multiplex PCR was the method, and the copy in TCRdb shows in-frame clones only, minus some. The table lists under 200,000 clones, roughly 86% of them singletons. Sequenced: peripheral blood. Every receptor here comes from a man aged 65 to 85 with acute or convalescent COVID-19.

The rearrangement joins TRBV28 to TRBJ2-3, with D perhaps TRBD2 (5 bases). Trimming removed 2 bases at V and 7 bases at J, with 13 bases between. CDR1 is MDHEN and CDR2 is SYDVKM in the germline V gene. This CDR3 has 14 amino acids. This CDR3 reads CASSLPRGGYTQYF. For the CDR3, the DNA is TGTGCCAGCAGTTTACCCCGTGGCGGGTATACGCAGTATTTT.

The chain links TRBV5-3 to TRBJ1-4; 7 nucleotides line up with TRBD1. TRBV5-3 is an ORF, with its function uncertain. V lost 4 bases to trimming and J lost 8 bases; unmatched junction nucleotides: 17. The CDR3 loop spans 17 amino acids. DNA of the CDR3: TGTGCCAGAAGCAACGCAACCCGACAGGGCAGGGCCGAAAAACTGTTTTTT. Residues: CARSNATRQGRAEKLFF.

V usage is TRBV24-1 and J usage is TRBJ2-5; 10 bases match TRBD1. The CDR3 sequence is 15 residues long. The germline gives CDR1 KGHDR, CDR2 SFDVKD. J gave up 4 bases and V 3 bases, and 4 bases lay outside the gene matches. The CDR3 loop is CATSDRQGAGETQYF. CDR3 bases: TGTGCCACCAGTGATCGACAGGGGGCCGGAGAGACCCAGTACTTC.

The V gene is TRBV7-3, the J gene TRBJ2-2; 14 bases fit TRBD2. CDR3 size: 16 residues. Trimming cost V 4 bases and J 5 bases; bases outside gene matches: 3. CDR1 and CDR2 from the germline V gene are SGHTA and FQGTGA. The CDR3 nucleotides read TGTGCCAGCAGCTCGGGACTAGCGGGGGCTACCGGGGAGCTGTTTTTT. It codes for CASSSGLAGATGELFF.

The genes are TRBV27 and TRBJ2-6, with 10 bases fitting TRBD2. The CDR3 covers 19 residues. The germline CDR1 and CDR2 sequences are MNHEY and SMNVEV (reference sequence). Trimming cost V 1 base and J 4 bases; bases outside gene matches: 10. The CDR3 is CASSLFTSGASTGANVLTF. The CDR3 coding sequence is TGTGCCAGCAGTTTATTCACTAGCGGGGCCTCGACAGGGGCCAACGTCCTGACTTTC.

V and J are TRBV7-2 and TRBJ2-7; 9 bases map to TRBD2. This CDR3 region has 16 residues. CDR1 is SGHTA and CDR2 is FQGNSA in the germline V gene. V lost 4 bases, J lost 7 bases, and 14 bases stayed unmatched. For the CDR3, the DNA is TGTGCCAGCAGCTCTTCTAGCGGGAAAGGGGCGAGGGAGCAGTACTTC. It codes for CASSSSSGKGAREQYF.

This clone has a single count. The V gene is TRBV6-5, the J gene TRBJ2-3; maybe TRBD2 (6 bases). V lost 5 bases and J lost 4, with 10 bases in between. Per the germline V gene, CDR1 is MNHEY and CDR2 is SVGAGI. The CDR3 runs 13 residues. CDR3 coding DNA: TGTGCCAGCAGTCCTCCGGGGGCAGATACGCAGTATTTT. Translation gives CASSPPGADTQYF.

The chain joins TRBV15 to TRBJ2-6; a possible D gene is TRBD1 (6 bases). CDR1 is LNHNV and CDR2 is YYDKDF in the germline V gene (reference sequence). This CDR3 contains 14 residues. The V end was cut by 1 base, the J end by 10 bases, with 11 bases between. The CDR3 DNA sequence: TGTGCCACCAGCAGAGGAACAGGGCTTAACGTCCTGACTTTC. Translating it yields CATSRGTGLNVLTF.

The chain links TRBV28 to TRBJ1-4; the D is unclear. CDR3 length: 14 residues. V shed 4 bases and J shed 0 bases, with 6 bases lying between them. The germline V gene encodes CDR1 MDHEN and CDR2 SYDVKM. The chain's CDR3 is CASSSSATNEKLFF. The CDR3, as DNA: TGTGCCAGCAGTTCCAGTGCAACTAATGAAAAACTGTTTTTT.

The genes are TRBV7-5 and TRBJ2-7; TRBD2 reflects the table's D call only, with no check against the DNA. TRBV7-5 is assigned pseudogene status. The CDR3 extends over 14 amino acids. Written as DNA, the CDR3 is TGTGCCAGAAGCTTAGCCCACTACTCCTACGAGCAGTACTTC. Its translation: CARSLAHYSYEQYF.

The chain joins TRBV5-1 to TRBJ1-5, with D unclear. There are 14 residues in the CDR3. Between the trimmed V and J ends, which lost 3 bases and 6 bases, there was a span of 13 bases. Germline V gives CDR1 SGHRS, CDR2 YFSETQ. The CDR3 loop reads CASSSGLGSQPQHF. The CDR3 region has the DNA TGCGCCAGCAGCTCGGGCCTTGGGAGTCAGCCCCAGCATTTT. Supplemented by reference TRBV5-1 and TRBJ1-5, the full variable domain reads KAGVTQTPRYLIKTRGQQVTLSCSPISGHRSVSWYQQTPGQGLQFLFEYFSETQRNKGNFPGRFSGRQFSNSRSEMNVSTLELGDSALYLCASSSGLGSQPQHFGDGTRLSIL.

The chain uses TRBV5-6 and TRBJ2-2; 7 bases match TRBD1. The germline CDR1 and CDR2 sequences are SGHDT and YYEEEE. The V and J ends lost 0 bases and 5 bases, in that order; junction bases with no gene match: 7. The CDR3 covers 16 residues. CDR3 nucleotides: TGTGCCAGCAGCTTGGTTACAGGGGATTCGACCGGGGAGCTGTTTTTT. Protein sequence: CASSLVTGDSTGELFF. Combining the CDR3 with reference TRBV5-6 and TRBJ2-2 gives the whole variable domain DAGVTQSPTHLIKTRGQQVTLRCSPKSGHDTVSWYQQALGQGPQFIFQYYEEEERQRGNFPDRFSGHQFPNYSSELNVNALLLGDSALYLCASSLVTGDSTGELFFGEGSRLTVL.

The chain couples TRBV15 to TRBJ2-3, with no clear D. V shed 5 bases and J shed 6 bases, with 9 bases lying between them. This CDR3 is 12 amino acids long. CDR1 LNHNV and CDR2 YYDKDF come from the germline V gene (reference sequence). CDR3 region: CATSSPRDTQYF. CDR3 DNA: TGTGCCACCAGCTCCCCGCGGGATACGCAGTATTTT.

This clone was found once. This rearrangement joins TRBV18 to TRBJ1-2; perhaps TRBD1 as D (6 bases). The CDR3 spans 14 residues. Trimming shortened V by 2 bases and J by 8 bases, and 15 bases separated the two germline ends. Germline CDR1 KGHSH, CDR2 LQKENI. The CDR3: CASSPAGALDGYTF. CDR3 nucleotide sequence: TGTGCCAGCTCACCAGCAGGGGCCTTAGACGGCTACACCTTC.

The chain recombines TRBV2 with TRBJ2-7; D is possibly TRBD2 (6 bases). V was shortened by 0 bases and J by 13 bases, with 16 bases between the two germline ends. Per germline, CDR1 SNHLY and CDR2 FYNNEI. CDR3 length equals 13 residues. The CDR3, as DNA: TGTGCCAGCAGTGAAGCGGACTCTAGCGTTGAATACTTC. Encoded protein: CASSEADSSVEYF.

The J gene is TRBJ2-7, the V gene TRBV19; 10 positions agree with TRBD2. CDR1 is LNHDA and CDR2 is SQIVND in the germline V gene (reference sequence). V shed 8 bases, J shed 4 bases, and the junction held 11 bases outside the gene matches. The CDR3 totals 15 residues. The CDR3 reads CASLRPGLARYEQYF. The CDR3 coding sequence is TGTGCCAGTCTCAGACCGGGACTAGCGAGATACGAGCAGTACTTC.

The J gene is TRBJ1-6, the V gene TRBV6-5, with D unclear. The V end lost 3 bases, the J end lost 6 bases, and 9 bases lay between the germline ends. This CDR3 has 14 residues. Germline assignment: CDR1 MNHEY and CDR2 SVGAGI. CDR3 sequence reads: CASSYVSVNSPLHF. The CDR3 DNA sequence: TGTGCCAGCAGTTATGTATCGGTTAATTCACCCCTCCACTTT.

V is TRBV6-2 or TRBV6-3 and J is TRBJ1-1; D is uncertain. From germline, CDR1 is MNHEY and CDR2 SVGEGT. The ends were cut back, 4 bases at V and 5 bases at J, with 17 bases in the middle. The CDR3 extends over 15 amino acids. CDR3: CASSLDTPQLTEAFF. As DNA, the CDR3 is TGTGCCAGCAGTTTAGACACTCCCCAGCTGACTGAAGCTTTCTTT.

V gene TRBV5-1 combines with J gene TRBJ2-2; the D is unclear. The CDR3 runs 16 residues. Trimming removed 4 bases from V and 1 base from J, with 14 bases in between. The germline CDR1 and CDR2 sequences are SGHRS and YFSETQ. The CDR3 protein is CASSPPAAVNTGELFF. CDR3 coding DNA: TGCGCCAGCAGCCCACCCGCCGCGGTGAACACCGGGGAGCTGTTTTTT. The whole variable domain, filled in from reference TRBV5-1 and TRBJ2-2, reads KAGVTQTPRYLIKTRGQQVTLSCSPISGHRSVSWYQQTPGQGLQFLFEYFSETQRNKGNFPGRFSGRQFSNSRSEMNVSTLELGDSALYLCASSPPAAVNTGELFFGEGSRLTVL.

This sequence joins TRBV25-1 and TRBJ2-2; tentatively, D is TRBD1 (6 bases). Between the trimmed V and J ends, which lost 4 bases and 3 bases, there was a span of 15 bases. This CDR3 is 16 amino acids long. Germline loops: CDR1 MGHDK, CDR2 SYGVNS. The CDR3 nucleotides read TGTGCCAGCAGTGGACGAGGGGGTTCGGACACCGGGGAGCTGTTTTTT. Protein: CASSGRGGSDTGELFF.

The V and J genes are TRBV6-2 or TRBV6-3 and TRBJ2-5; D may be TRBD1 (6 bases). Trimming took 5 bases from V and 1 from J, leaving 11 bases between them. The CDR3 extends over 14 amino acids. Looked up from germline, CDR1 is MNHEY and CDR2 is SVGEGT. The CDR3 is CASSHRVSQETQYF. CDR3 DNA sequence: TGTGCCAGCAGTCACAGGGTGTCCCAAGAGACCCAGTACTTC.

This chain joins TRBV29-1 and TRBJ1-4; 7 nucleotides line up with TRBD1. CDR3 length: 12 amino acids. Germline lookup yields CDR1 SQVTM and CDR2 ANQGSEA. V dropped 4 bases and J dropped 4; count of bases not matched to a gene: 0. The CDR3 coding sequence is TGCAGCGTTGGACAGGGTAATGAAAAACTGTTTTTT. Residues: CSVGQGNEKLFF.

V usage is TRBV3-1 (or the pseudogene TRBV3-2) and J usage is TRBJ1-5; D gene ambiguous. The V gene's germline CDR1 is LGHDT and CDR2 YNNKEL (reference sequence). V gave up 5 bases and J gave up 0 bases, with 8 bases separating them. The CDR3 runs to 14 residues. The CDR3 loop is CASSDTLSNQPQHF. CDR3 DNA sequence: TGTGCCAGCAGCGACACACTTAGCAATCAGCCCCAGCATTTT.

The V gene is TRBV7-9, the J gene TRBJ2-2, with D maybe TRBD1 (6 bases). Germline assignment: CDR1 SEHNR and CDR2 FQNEAQ (reference sequence). The CDR3 is made up of 15 amino acids. Deletions cut 5 bases from V and 6 bases from J, with 16 bases between. The CDR3 reads CASSPRQVNAGELFF. The DNA for the CDR3 is TGTGCCAGCAGCCCTCGACAGGTTAACGCCGGGGAGCTGTTTTTT.